This is a list of T cell receptor beta chains from one sample in a study of CD8 T cells in Susac syndrome. Each CDR3 protein is one row after TCRdb ran MiXCR on the immunoSEQ multiplex PCR reads. Found here are tens of thousands of distinct CDR3 sequences, approximately 95% of them singletons; the top ten hold roughly 0.42%. The specimen sequenced was CD8+ T cells from PBMCs. The source of these receptors is a human donor with multiple sclerosis. The CDR3 runs from the conserved cysteine through the conserved F or W. A D gene is named only where the DNA matches it firmly. Size is stated for part of the rows, as once, few or many counts, or as a class when the clone is expanded.

d_gene,abundance,j_gene,v_gene,CDR3nt,CDR3aa
NA,NA,TRBJ1-1,TRBV29-1,TGCAGCGTTGAAGACCCGCCCTTAGGCAGGGACACTGAAGCTTTCTTT,CSVEDPPLGRDTEAFF
NA,NA,TRBJ2-7,TRBV27,TGTGCCAGCAGTTTGGGTAGTACCTACGAGCAGTACTTC,CASSLGSTYEQYF
NA,NA,TRBJ1-2,TRBV7-9,TGTGCCAGCAGCCCGGGGGGAGGGCAAGGCTACACCTTC,CASSPGGGQGYTF
NA,NA,TRBJ2-7,TRBV27,TGTGCCAGCTCTTTCGGCGGGGGCGACGAGCAGTACTTC,CASSFGGGDEQYF
NA,NA,TRBJ2-4,TRBV27,TGTGCCAGCAGTTTAGACGTAGACAAAAACATTCAGTACTTC,CASSLDVDKNIQYF
TRBD1,NA,TRBJ2-7,TRBV5-1,TGCGCCAGCAGCTTGGTTCGAGCCCGGGACAGGAGTCCCCTCCTCTCCTACGAGCAGTACTTC,CASSLVRARDRSPLLSYEQYF
NA,NA,TRBJ2-1,TRBV6-5,TGTGCCAGCAGTCAAAGGAATGAGCAGTTCTTC,CASSQRNEQFF
NA,NA,TRBJ2-7,TRBV4-3,TGCGCCAGCAGCCAAGGAAGCGCCCGCAGCTACGAGCAGTACTTC,CASSQGSARSYEQYF
NA,NA,TRBJ2-3,TRBV5-4,TGTGCCAGCAGCTTGGGAGCGATTACGCAGTATTTT,CASSLGAITQYF
NA,NA,TRBJ2-6,TRBV11-1,TGTGCCAGCAGTTTACGGAGCTCCTCCACATGGGTGGGGGCCAACGTCCTGACTTTC,CASSLRSSSTWVGANVLTF
NA,NA,TRBJ1-2,TRBV19,TGTGCCAGTAACTCGGACTACACTAACTATGGCTACACCTTC,CASNSDYTNYGYTF
TRBD2,NA,TRBJ2-1,TRBV11-3,TGTGCCAGCAGTCCTCGAGCGGGGGAAGGCGATGAGCAGTTCTTC,CASSPRAGEGDEQFF
TRBD2,NA,TRBJ2-7,TRBV5-1,TGCGCCACACGACTAGCGGGATCCTACGAGCAGTACTTC,CATRLAGSYEQYF
NA,NA,TRBJ2-7,TRBV11-2,TGTGCCAGCAGCTTAGATCCGAGCGCCGAGCAGTACTTC,CASSLDPSAEQYF
NA,NA,TRBJ2-7,TRBV29-1,TGCAGCGTTGAAGGGTCTCCTCCAAGCTCCTACGAGCAGTACTTC,CSVEGSPPSSYEQYF
NA,NA,TRBJ2-6,TRBV11-2,TGTGCCAGCAGCTTAGACATGGTTCGGGCCTCTGGGGCCAACGTCCTGACTTTC,CASSLDMVRASGANVLTF
NA,NA,TRBJ1-5,TRBV7-9,TGTGCCAGCAGCTTAGCGGACGGGGGTTTAATCCAGCCCCAGCATTTT,CASSLADGGLIQPQHF
NA,NA,TRBJ2-7,TRBV11-2,TGTGCCAGCAGCCGTTCCCAAGGAGGGGCCGACTTC,CASSRSQGGADF
NA,NA,TRBJ1-2,TRBV29-1,TGCAGCGTACAAAACAGGGACACTAACTATGGCTACACCTTC,CSVQNRDTNYGYTF
TRBD1,NA,TRBJ2-7,TRBV7-9,TGTGCCAGCACCCTGACAGGGGGCGGCGAGCAGTACTTC,CASTLTGGGEQYF
NA,NA,TRBJ1-2,TRBV12-3/TRBV12-4,TGTGCCAGCACCTCCGGAGGCAGAAGTTATGGCTACACCTTC,CASTSGGRSYGYTF
TRBD2,NA,TRBJ2-5,TRBV2,TGTGCCAGCAGTAGACTAGCGGGTCCTATGGAGACCCAGTACTTC,CASSRLAGPMETQYF
NA,NA,TRBJ2-6,TRBV12-3/TRBV12-4,TGTGCCAGCAGTGCTCCCAGTTCAGGGGCCAACGTCCTGACTTTC,CASSAPSSGANVLTF
TRBD1,once,TRBJ2-1,TRBV20-1,TGCAGTGCATTCCGGGACAGTGTCTTCCCCGCCTACAATGAGCAGTTCTTC,CSAFRDSVFPAYNEQFF
TRBD1,NA,TRBJ1-1,TRBV7-9,TGTGCCAGCAGCCTAGAACTACAGGGGAAGGCTTTCTTT,CASSLELQGKAFF
TRBD1,NA,TRBJ2-1,TRBV20-1,TGCAGTGCTAGCCCCGGGACAGGCGTCTACTACAATGAGCAGTTCTTC,CSASPGTGVYYNEQFF
NA,NA,TRBJ2-5,TRBV11-1,TGTGCCAGCAGCTCGGGACGGAATCAAGAGACCCAGTACTTC,CASSSGRNQETQYF
TRBD1,NA,TRBJ2-7,TRBV10-3,TGTGCCATCAACCCAGACAGGGGGAGGAACTACGAGCAGTACTTC,CAINPDRGRNYEQYF
NA,once,TRBJ1-1,TRBV7-9,TGTGCCAGCAGACTAGGGCAGGGGACAAACACTGAAGCTTTCTTT,CASRLGQGTNTEAFF
NA,NA,TRBJ2-3,TRBV3-1,TGTGCCAGCAGCCGTTCGGTACTCTCCACAGATACGCAGTATTTT,CASSRSVLSTDTQYF
NA,NA,TRBJ2-7,TRBV5-6,TGTGCCAGCAGCTTTCATCAGCGGCGCGTAAGAGCCTACGAGCAGTACTTC,CASSFHQRRVRAYEQYF
NA,NA,TRBJ2-7,TRBV20-1,TGCAGTGCTAGGCCGACTTGGCAGGCCTACGAGCAGTACTTC,CSARPTWQAYEQYF
TRBD1,NA,TRBJ1-1,TRBV25-1,TGTGCCAGCAGTACTTCTTCAGGGGGGAACACTGAAGCTTTCTTT,CASSTSSGGNTEAFF